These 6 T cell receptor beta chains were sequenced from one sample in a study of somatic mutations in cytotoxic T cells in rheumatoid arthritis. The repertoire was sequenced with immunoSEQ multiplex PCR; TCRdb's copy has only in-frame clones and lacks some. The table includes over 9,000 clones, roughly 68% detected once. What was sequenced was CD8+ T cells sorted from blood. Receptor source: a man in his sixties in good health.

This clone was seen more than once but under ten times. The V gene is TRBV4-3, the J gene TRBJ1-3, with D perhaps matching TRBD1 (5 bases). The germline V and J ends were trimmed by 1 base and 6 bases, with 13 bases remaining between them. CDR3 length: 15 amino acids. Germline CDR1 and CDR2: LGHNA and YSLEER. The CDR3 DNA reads TGCGCCAGCAGCCAAGGCGTAGGGGAGCCAAACACCATATATTTT. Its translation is CASSQGVGEPNTIYF.

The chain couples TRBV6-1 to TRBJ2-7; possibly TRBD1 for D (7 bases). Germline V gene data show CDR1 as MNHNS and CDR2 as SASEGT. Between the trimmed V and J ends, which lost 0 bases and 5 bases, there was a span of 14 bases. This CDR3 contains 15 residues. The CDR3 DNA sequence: TGTGCCAGCAGTGAAGCGCCAGGGGGGACCGACGAGCAGTACTTC. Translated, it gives CASSEAPGGTDEQYF.

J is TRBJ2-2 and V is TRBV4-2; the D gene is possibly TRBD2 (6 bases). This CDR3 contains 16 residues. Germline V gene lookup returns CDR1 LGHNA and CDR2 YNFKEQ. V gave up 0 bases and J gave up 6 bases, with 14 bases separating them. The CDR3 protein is CASSQDELAAAGELFF. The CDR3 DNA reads TGTGCCAGCAGCCAAGATGAACTAGCAGCCGCCGGGGAGCTGTTTTTT.

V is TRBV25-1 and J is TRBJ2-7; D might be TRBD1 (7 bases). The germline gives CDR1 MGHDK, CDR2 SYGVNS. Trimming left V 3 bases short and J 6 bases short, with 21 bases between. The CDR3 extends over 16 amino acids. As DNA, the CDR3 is TGTGCCAGCAGTGACGGGGGCAGGGGGGCTGACGCCGAGCAGTACTTC. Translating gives CASSDGGRGADAEQYF.

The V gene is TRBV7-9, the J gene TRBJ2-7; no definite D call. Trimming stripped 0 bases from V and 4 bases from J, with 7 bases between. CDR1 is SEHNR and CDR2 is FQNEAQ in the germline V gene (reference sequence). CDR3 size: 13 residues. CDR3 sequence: CASSLADQYEQYF. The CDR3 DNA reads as TGTGCCAGCAGCTTAGCCGATCAATACGAGCAGTACTTC.

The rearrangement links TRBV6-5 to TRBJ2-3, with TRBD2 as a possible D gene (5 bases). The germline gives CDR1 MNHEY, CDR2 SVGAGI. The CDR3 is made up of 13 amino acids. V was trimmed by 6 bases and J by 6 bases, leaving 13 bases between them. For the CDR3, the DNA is TGTGCCAGCAGCCCCGGGGTTCTGGATACGCAGTATTTT. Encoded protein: CASSPGVLDTQYF.